Listed here is a single T cell receptor (beta chain). What it binds is not known. Profiled with immunoSEQ multiplex PCR; TCRdb holds only in-frame clones, not every one. This sample has about 64,000 clones, with around 90% found just once. Time point meaning: cycle 4 day 1 (C4D1), after five to seven weeks of nivolumab. No patient escaped relapse after autologous stem cell transplantation, and brentuximab vedotin exposure varied. These data are taken from a study of PD-1 blockade in classical Hodgkin lymphoma. Overall study findings and caveats: Baseline TCR diversity was reportedly lower in newly diagnosed patients than healthy donors.

The germline CDR1 and CDR2 sequences are SGHRS and YFSETQ. V was pared by 4 bases and J by 7 bases, with 5 bases of the junction left unmatched. This CDR3 spans 14 amino acids. Sequencing used peripheral blood mononuclear cells (PBMCs), obtained before the fourth cycle of nivolumab. The chain has TRBV5-1 and TRBJ2-1; 10 bases fit TRBD1. The sequence was obtained from a human donor with classical Hodgkin lymphoma. The CDR3 DNA sequence: TGCGCCAGCAGCACGGGACAGGGGTGGAATGAGCAGTTCTTC. Amino acid sequence: CASSTGQGWNEQFF.